This paragraph reports one T cell receptor (beta chain). The CDR3 covers 15 residues. V gave up 5 bases and J gave up 0 bases, with 13 bases separating them. CDR1 and CDR2 (germline): LNHDA, SQIVND (reference sequence). The data originate from a study of blood T cell repertoires in COVID-19. Across the study: The cDNA or gDNA used as material had been derived from T cells, B-cell-depleted T cells, or PBMCs.

As handled by the study authors: Researchers report that nucleated cell counts were estimated from reference gene primer amplification. Sequenced by immunoSEQ multiplex PCR; TCRdb stores in-frame clones only, minus some. That table supplies the V and J calls and clone size; D and trimming were determined from the DNA. The sample yields under 200,000 clones, 70% to 90% seen once. The sequence came from a man aged 35-49 years with active or convalescent COVID-19. This sequence joins TRBV19 and TRBJ1-1; D is ambiguous. The sample consisted of peripheral blood. In nucleotides, the CDR3 is TGTGCCAGTAGTGTACAAGCTAGTGTGAACACTGAAGCTTTCTTT. This gives the protein CASSVQASVNTEAFF.